The sequence of this T cell receptor (beta chain) was determined in a study of cytomegalovirus exposure and HLA in healthy donors. Findings of the study overall: Rare sequences made up most TCRs, while some public TCRs were found in many donors. Indistinguishable V segments such as TRBV6-2 and TRBV6-3 were excluded.

With respect to this clone: Its antigen is not known.

PCR was performed using 60 Vbeta and 13 Jbeta primers. How the authors handled the data: Roughly 10 million shared chains were among around 78 million unique TCR beta chains counted in a later analysis. TCRdb keeps only in-frame clones here, not all; method: immunoSEQ multiplex PCR. The D gene and trimming were derived from the DNA, and the V and J assignments and clone size from that table. This sample has some 150,000 clones, with around 79% found just once. This CDR3 comprises 11 residues. Germline values: CDR1 GTSNPN, CDR2 SVGIG (reference sequence). Between the trimmed V and J ends, which lost 4 bases and 3 bases, there was a span of 6 bases.

The chain recombines TRBV30 with TRBJ1-1, with D uncertain. This receptor was taken from a middle-aged man in good health and CMV-seronegative. Source material: PBMCs. CDR3 loop: CAWKSDTEAFF. The CDR3 DNA sequence: TGTGCCTGGAAATCTGACACTGAAGCTTTCTTT.